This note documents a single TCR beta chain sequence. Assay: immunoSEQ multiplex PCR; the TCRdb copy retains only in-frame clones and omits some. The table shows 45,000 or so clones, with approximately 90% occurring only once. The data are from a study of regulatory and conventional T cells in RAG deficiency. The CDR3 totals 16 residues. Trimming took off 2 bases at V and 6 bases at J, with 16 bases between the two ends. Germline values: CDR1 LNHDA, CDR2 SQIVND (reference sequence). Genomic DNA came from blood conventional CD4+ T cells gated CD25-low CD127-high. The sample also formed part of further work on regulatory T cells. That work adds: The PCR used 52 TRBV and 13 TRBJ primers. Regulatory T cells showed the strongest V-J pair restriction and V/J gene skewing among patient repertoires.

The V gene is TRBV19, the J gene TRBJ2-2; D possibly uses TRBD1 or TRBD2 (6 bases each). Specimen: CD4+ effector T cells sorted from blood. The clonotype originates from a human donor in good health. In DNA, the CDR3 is TGTGCCAGTAGTATAAACGGGGGCGCGGCCGCCGGGGAGCTGTTTTTT. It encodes CASSINGGAAAGELFF.